The 26 T cell receptor beta chains given below trace back to one sample, sequenced in a study of T cells in Graves' hyperthyroidism and ophthalmopathy. The TCR beta CDR3 regions underwent amplification using RNA transcripts as the source. The primer set for the first-round RT-PCR of the TCR CDR3 was HTBI. TCRdb reprocessed the multiplex PCR reads via MiXCR and lists one record per CDR3 protein. The repertoire consists of approximately 430,000 distinct CDR3 sequences, with around 16% occurring once and the leading ten covering just under 8%. Material: blood. The receptors come from a woman younger than 30 with Graves' hyperthyroidism.

Note on this clonotype: A much larger clone lies a single base off, so this may be a read error. The V gene is TRBV9, the J gene TRBJ2-7, with 12 bases fitting TRBD2. Germline V gene data show CDR1 as SGDLS and CDR2 as YYNGEE. The CDR3 length is 16 residues. Written as DNA, the CDR3 is TGTGCCGGCAGCCCCTTTACTAGCGGGAGGCCCTACGAGCAGTACTTC. Amino acids: CAGSPFTSGRPYEQYF.

This clonotype showed up many times. The rearrangement joins TRBV20-1 to TRBJ2-7; 8 positions match TRBD1. Germline CDR1 is DFQATT and CDR2 is SNEGSKA (reference sequence). The CDR3 is made up of 15 amino acids. V lost 3 bases to trimming and J lost 5 bases; unmatched junction nucleotides: 12. The CDR3 loop reads CSASSSGGAYHEQYF. The CDR3 DNA reads TGCAGTGCTAGTAGCTCAGGGGGCGCTTACCACGAGCAGTACTTC.

This clonotype was found many times. CDR3 nucleotide sequence: TGTGCCACCAGCAAGGGCCTCGCCTACGAGCAGTACTTC. As protein: CATSKGLAYEQYF. V and J are TRBV15 and TRBJ2-7; D is uncertain. The V end was cut by 4 bases, the J end by 2 bases, with 9 bases between. The CDR3 totals 13 residues. The V gene's germline CDR1 is LNHNV and CDR2 YYDKDF (reference sequence).

The table lists this clonotype with many counts. The chain uses TRBV6-1 and TRBJ2-6; D is perhaps TRBD2 (5 bases). The V gene lost 8 bases and the J gene lost 0 bases, with 14 bases spanning the gap. The CDR3 has 16 residues. CDR1 MNHNS and CDR2 SASEGT come from the germline V gene. CDR3 coding DNA: TGTGCCAGCGGAGGTAGCCACTACTCTGGGGCCAACGTCCTGACTTTC. Encoded protein: CASGGSHYSGANVLTF.

This clonotype appeared once. The chain carries TRBV18 and TRBJ2-5; D perhaps matches TRBD1 (6 bases). The ends were cut back, 2 bases at V and 4 bases at J, with 11 bases in the middle. Germline-derived CDR1 and CDR2 are KGHSH and LQKENI. This CDR3 has 14 residues. The CDR3 nucleotides are TGTGCCAGCTCACCAGTCTGGGGGCGAGAGACCCAGTACTTC. This sequence encodes CASSPVWGRETQYF.

This clonotype appeared many times. The chain uses TRBV30 and TRBJ2-3; no reliable D call. V shed 7 bases and J shed 1 base, with 24 bases lying between them. Germline loops: CDR1 GTSNPN, CDR2 SVGIG (reference sequence). CDR3 length: 17 amino acids. The CDR3 sequence: CASSNPWRRGGTDTQYF. The CDR3 DNA reads as TGTGCCTCTTCCAACCCCTGGCGAAGAGGTGGCACAGATACGCAGTATTTT.

This clonotype was counted ten times or more. The DNA of the CDR3 is TGTGCCAGCAGTTCCCCCGGGGGCAATCAGCCCCAGCATTTT. Translated, it gives CASSSPGGNQPQHF. The J gene is TRBJ1-5, the V gene TRBV28; D gene uncertain. The length of the CDR3 is 14 residues. V was shortened by 4 bases and J by 2 bases, with 9 bases between the two germline ends. Per germline, CDR1 MDHEN and CDR2 SYDVKM.

This clonotype appeared many times. The chain combines TRBV11-2 with TRBJ2-1, with D possibly being TRBD2 (6 bases). CDR1 and CDR2 (germline): SGHAT, FQNNGV. CDR3 length equals 15 residues. The V gene lost 0 bases and the J gene lost 8 bases, with 14 bases spanning the gap. The CDR3 loop is CASSLDRPPGDEQFF. CDR3 sequence (DNA): TGTGCCAGCAGCTTAGACCGCCCCCCGGGGGATGAGCAGTTCTTC.

V usage is TRBV20-1 and J usage is TRBJ2-1; the D gene is possibly TRBD2 (5 bases). The V end was cut by 5 bases, the J end by 0 bases, with 14 bases between. The CDR3 is 15 residues long. Germline-derived CDR1 and CDR2 are DFQATT and SNEGSKA (reference sequence). CDR3 region: CSAASGYNSYNEQFF. In DNA, the CDR3 is TGCAGTGCTGCGAGCGGATATAACTCCTACAATGAGCAGTTCTTC.

At least ten counts were recorded for this clonotype. The V gene is TRBV29-1, the J gene TRBJ2-1, with TRBD1 identical over 8 bases. There are 14 residues in the CDR3. The germline V gene has CDR1 SQVTM and CDR2 ANQGSEA. V lost 3 bases to trimming and J lost 7 bases; unmatched junction nucleotides: 8. The CDR3 DNA sequence: TGCAGCGTTGATATCCAGGGGGCTAGAAATGAGCAGTTCTTC. Translation: CSVDIQGARNEQFF.

This clonotype was seen ten or more times. The V gene is TRBV6-1, the J gene TRBJ2-7; 11 positions match TRBD1. The CDR3 consists of 15 residues. The trim removed 5 bases at V and 1 base at J, leaving 4 bases unmatched. Looked up from germline, CDR1 is MNHNS and CDR2 is SASEGT. CDR3 sequence reads: CASSSRDRGSYEQYF. CDR3 DNA: TGTGCCAGCAGTTCGAGGGACAGGGGGTCCTACGAGCAGTACTTC.

In regard to this clonotype: This clone may be a read error of a much larger clone one base away. The chain joins TRBV20-1 to TRBJ2-7; D unclear. The CDR3 length is 12 residues. Germline V lookup: CDR1 DFQATT, CDR2 SNEGSKA (reference sequence). As DNA, the CDR3 is TGCAGTGCTAGAGACAAGGCCTACGAGCGGTACTTC. Protein sequence: CSARDKAYERYF.

This clonotype was seen once. The rearrangement joins TRBV30 to TRBJ1-1; D is unclear. Per the germline V gene, CDR1 is GTSNPN and CDR2 is SVGIG (reference sequence). CDR3 length: 13 amino acids. V was pared by 3 bases and J by 4 bases, with 12 bases between. Here the CDR3 reads CAWSLTPGTEAFF. The CDR3 coding sequence is TGTGCCTGGAGCTTGACCCCAGGCACTGAAGCTTTCTTT.

Remarks on this clonotype: Since a much larger clone is just one base distant, this may be a read error. V usage is TRBV3-1 and J usage is TRBJ1-2; 9 bases are shared with TRBD1. Germline loops: CDR1 LGHDT, CDR2 YNNKEL (reference sequence). The CDR3 sequence is 15 residues long. V was clipped by 2 bases and J by 4 bases; unmatched bases: 5. CDR3 in DNA: TGTGCCAGCAGCCAAAACAGGGGGCAGAGCTATGGCTACACCTTC. Translation gives CASSQNRGQSYGYTF.

This clonotype was detected only a few times. This may arise from a read error, as a much more abundant clone is one base away. The chain recombines TRBV5-1 with TRBJ2-7; D is ambiguous. V lost 6 bases and J 3 bases, leaving 19 bases between the germline ends. The CDR3 is 15 amino acids. CDR1 is SGHRS, CDR2 YFSETQ, per germline. The CDR3 DNA reads as TGCGCCAGCAACTTCGGCAGTTCAATCAACTACGAGCAGTACTTC. It translates to CASNFGSSINYEQYF.

This chain's CDR3 is CSATGDGSSYNSPLHF. In DNA, the CDR3 is TGCAGTGCCACTGGGGACGGGAGCTCCTATAATTCACCCCTCCACTTT. The chain links TRBV20-1 to TRBJ1-6; tentatively, D is TRBD1 (5 bases). Germline-derived CDR1 and CDR2 are DFQATT and SNEGSKA (reference sequence). Trimming took 6 bases from V and 0 from J, leaving 15 bases between them. This CDR3 comprises 16 residues.

This clonotype was detected many times. CDR3 sequence: CASKFGGLADTDTQYF. In DNA form, the CDR3 reads TGTGCCAGCAAATTTGGGGGGCTAGCGGACACAGATACGCAGTATTTT. The chain has TRBV2 and TRBJ2-3, with TRBD2 as a possible D gene (7 bases). V lost 7 bases and J lost 2, with 19 bases in between. Looked up from germline, CDR1 is SNHLY and CDR2 is FYNNEI. This CDR3 is 16 amino acids long.

The table lists this clonotype with many counts. The chain has TRBV27 and TRBJ1-6, with unresolved D. This CDR3 has 16 residues. Deletions cut 5 bases from V and 0 bases from J, with 11 bases between. Germline lookup yields CDR1 MNHEY and CDR2 SMNVEV (reference sequence). Written as DNA, the CDR3 is TGTGCCAGCAGTGCTCGCCTTAGCTCCTATAATTCACCCCTCCACTTT. Its translation is CASSARLSSYNSPLHF.

This clonotype was detected only a few times. This sequence joins TRBV12-3 or TRBV12-4 and TRBJ2-4, with 11 bases aligning to TRBD2. The CDR3 extends over 16 amino acids. V was clipped by 6 bases and J by 8 bases; unmatched bases: 12. For the CDR3, the DNA is TGTGCCAGCAGGCGTCGACTAGCGGGGATACTGGACATTCAGTACTTC. Amino acids: CASRRRLAGILDIQYF.

V and J are TRBV9 and TRBJ1-1; the D is unclear. CDR1 is SGDLS and CDR2 is YYNGEE in the germline V gene. CDR3 length: 13 amino acids. V was clipped by 2 bases and J by 1 base, with 6 bases between them. CDR3 sequence: CASSVFWNTEAFF. The CDR3 coding sequence is TGTGCCAGCAGCGTTTTTTGGAACACTGAAGCTTTCTTT.

DNA for the CDR3: TGTGCCAGCAGCTTGCAGGGGGTGTATGGCTACACCTTC. Protein sequence: CASSLQGVYGYTF. The chain joins TRBV5-5 to TRBJ1-2; TRBD1 agrees at 7 bases. Germline V lookup: CDR1 SGHKS, CDR2 YYEKEE (reference sequence). The CDR3 has 13 residues. Trimming removed 1 base from V and 5 bases from J; junction bases left unmatched: 2.

This clonotype was counted ten times or more. The V gene is TRBV5-1, the J gene TRBJ2-1, with D perhaps given as TRBD1 or TRBD2 (5 bases each). Germline V gene lookup returns CDR1 SGHRS and CDR2 YFSETQ. The CDR3 is 15 amino acids. Trimming shortened V by 0 bases and J by 6 bases, and 13 bases separated the two germline ends. This CDR3 reads CASSLEGTRLNEQFF. CDR3 DNA: TGCGCCAGCAGCTTGGAGGGGACGAGACTCAATGAGCAGTTCTTC.

V gene TRBV28 combines with J gene TRBJ2-3; 7 nucleotides align to TRBD2. CDR1 and CDR2 (germline): MDHEN, SYDVKM. The J segment lost 0 bases and the V segment lost 2 bases, leaving 8 bases of the junction unmatched. This CDR3 has 17 amino acids. The CDR3 DNA sequence: TGTGCCAGCAGTTTAAACGTCCTAGCGGTTAGCACAGATACGCAGTATTTT. It yields the protein CASSLNVLAVSTDTQYF.

This clonotype was detected ten times or more. The chain is built from TRBV7-8 and TRBJ2-5; 7 nucleotides line up with TRBD1. The CDR3 sequence is 14 residues long. CDR1 and CDR2 (germline): SGHVS, FQNEAQ. J gave up 4 bases and V 5 bases, and 7 bases lay outside the gene matches. CDR3 nucleotides: TGTGCCAGCAGCCCCGACAGGGACGTAGAGACCCAGTACTTC. Translation gives CASSPDRDVETQYF.

This clonotype was seen only a few times. V and J are TRBV13 and TRBJ2-3; no definite D call. Trimming took 1 base from V and 1 from J, leaving 15 bases between them. CDR3 length: 17 residues. From germline, CDR1 is PRHDT and CDR2 FYEKMQ (reference sequence). The CDR3 loop reads CASSLDGLGRGTDTQYF. The DNA for the CDR3 is TGTGCCAGCAGCTTAGATGGTCTGGGCCGGGGCACAGATACGCAGTATTTT.

This clonotype was seen many times. The genes are TRBV20-1 and TRBJ2-1, with D possibly TRBD2 on 6 matching bases. This CDR3 has 14 amino acids. In germline, CDR1 is DFQATT, CDR2 SNEGSKA (reference sequence). V was clipped by 3 bases and J by 8 bases, with 17 bases between them. As DNA, the CDR3 is TGCAGTGCTAGTTCGACCGGGACGGGGGATGAGCAGTTCTTC. The encoded protein is CSASSTGTGDEQFF.